These T cell receptor beta chains were read from a single sample in a study of cytotoxic CD8 clonotypes in ibrutinib-treated CLL. TCRdb keeps only in-frame clones here, not all; method: immunoSEQ multiplex PCR. The sample carries approximately 210,000 clones, 72% recorded once. Sequences were derived from PBMCs, sampled after 24 months of ibrutinib treatment. The source is a human donor with chronic lymphocytic leukemia. Each CDR3 is given with its conserved first and last residue. D genes are given only for firm matches. Expanded clones get a size class; other rows say once, few or many, or leave the size out.

CDR3: CASGSGYNEQFF; DNA: TGTGCCAGCGGGTCCGGCTACAATGAGCAGTTCTTC; V: TRBV27; D: NA; J: TRBJ2-1; size: few
CDR3: CASSGTGGDQPQHF; DNA: TGTGCCAGCAGTGGGACAGGGGGCGATCAGCCCCAGCATTTT; V: TRBV2; D: TRBD1; J: TRBJ1-5; size: NA
CDR3: CASSKALDRVYSGYTF; DNA: TGTGCCAGCAGCAAAGCCCTCGACAGGGTCTATAGTGGCTACACCTTC; V: TRBV5-6; D: TRBD1; J: TRBJ1-2; size: few
CDR3: CASSQVFSYSNQPQHF; DNA: TGCGCCAGCAGCCAAGTATTCTCTTATAGCAATCAGCCCCAGCATTTT; V: TRBV4-3; D: NA; J: TRBJ1-5; size: once
CDR3: CATSRDLGAGETQYF; DNA: TGTGCCACCAGCAGAGATCTGGGGGCGGGAGAGACCCAGTACTTC; V: TRBV15; D: NA; J: TRBJ2-5; size: NA
CDR3: CASRPGGVQPQHF; DNA: TGTGCCAGCAGGCCCGGGGGAGTGCAGCCCCAGCATTTT; V: TRBV2; D: NA; J: TRBJ1-5; size: NA
CDR3: CASSQDGLAGSGANVLTF; DNA: TGCGCCAGCAGCCAAGATGGACTAGCGGGCTCTGGGGCCAACGTCCTGACTTTC; V: TRBV4-3; D: TRBD2; J: TRBJ2-6; size: NA
CDR3: CSGEEAGGGDTQYF; DNA: TGCAGCGGTGAGGAAGCGGGAGGTGGAGATACGCAGTATTTT; V: TRBV29-1; D: TRBD2; J: TRBJ2-3; size: NA
CDR3: CAWRWNIVENTDTQYF; DNA: TGTGCCTGGAGATGGAATATCGTCGAGAACACAGATACGCAGTATTTT; V: TRBV30; D: NA; J: TRBJ2-3; size: NA
CDR3: CASGRGPGLAGAYPEQYF; DNA: TGTGCCAGCGGCAGGGGTCCGGGACTAGCGGGAGCTTATCCCGAGCAGTACTTC; V: TRBV9; D: TRBD2; J: TRBJ2-7; size: NA
CDR3: CASRSNSYEQYF; DNA: TGTGCCAGCAGATCAAACTCCTACGAGCAGTACTTC; V: TRBV4-2; D: NA; J: TRBJ2-7; size: few
CDR3: CASSFLGSKFGSEQYF; DNA: TGTGCCAGCAGCTTCCTCGGTAGCAAGTTTGGATCCGAGCAGTACTTC; V: TRBV11-2; D: NA; J: TRBJ2-7; size: NA
CDR3: CASIGARGSTDTQYF; DNA: TGTGCCAGCATCGGGGCCCGGGGGAGCACAGATACGCAGTATTTT; V: TRBV7-9; D: NA; J: TRBJ2-3; size: NA
CDR3: CASSFGDLNTEAFF; DNA: TGCGCCAGCAGCTTCGGAGATCTGAACACTGAAGCTTTCTTT; V: TRBV5-1; D: NA; J: TRBJ1-1; size: NA
CDR3: CASSLARTGELFF; DNA: TGTGCCAGCAGCTTGGCGCGCACCGGGGAGCTGTTTTTT; V: TRBV5-4; D: NA; J: TRBJ2-2; size: NA
CDR3: CASSPGTVSTDTQYF; DNA: TGTGCCAGCAGCCCCGGGACAGTTAGCACAGATACGCAGTATTTT; V: TRBV2; D: TRBD1; J: TRBJ2-3; size: NA
CDR3: CASSFFMNTGELFF; DNA: TGTGCCAGCAGCTTTTTCATGAACACCGGGGAGCTGTTTTTT; V: TRBV5-4; D: NA; J: TRBJ2-2; size: NA
CDR3: CASSPGGPGYTF; DNA: TGTGCCAGCAGTCCAGGGGGACCTGGCTACACCTTC; V: TRBV25-1; D: TRBD1; J: TRBJ1-2; size: few
CDR3: CASSPGLSPRRPQHF; DNA: TGTGCCAGCAGTCCGGGACTGTCCCCCCGGAGGCCCCAGCATTTT; V: TRBV27; D: NA; J: TRBJ1-5; size: few
CDR3: CASSSYWGSPEEKLFF; DNA: TGTGCCAGCAGTTCATATTGGGGTAGCCCTGAAGAAAAACTGTTTTTT; V: TRBV27; D: NA; J: TRBJ1-4; size: NA